This entry features one TCR beta chain sequence. This sample is part of a study of blood T cell repertoires in COVID-19. At the level of the study: The United States, Italy and Spain provided the acute and convalescent COVID-19 samples. T cells, B-cell-depleted T cells, or PBMCs provided the cDNA or gDNA that served as material.

TCRdb's table, derived via immunoSEQ multiplex PCR, lists solely in-frame clones and lacks some. The sample carries 210,000 or so clones, over 75% recorded once. The CDR3 sequence is 14 residues long. V gave up 0 bases and J gave up 5 bases; unmatched junction bases: 4. Germline assignment: CDR1 SGDLS and CDR2 YYNGEE. Participants had their cohort set by participant-reported clinical history. This chain uses TRBV9 with TRBJ1-1; 7 nucleotides align to TRBD1. The receptor's source is a man aged 30-40 years with acute COVID-19. The sample comprised PBMCs or T cells enriched from blood (not recorded which). The CDR3, as DNA: TGTGCCAGCAGCGTAGGAGACAGGGCTACTGAAGCTTTCTTT. Residues: CASSVGDRATEAFF.